Here is one TCR beta chain with its context. These data originate in a study of blood T cell repertoires in COVID-19. In the study overall: Acute and convalescent COVID-19 specimens originated in the United States, Italy and Spain. Nucleic acid was either cDNA or gDNA, and it came from T cells, B-cell-depleted T cells, or PBMCs.

How the authors handled the data: For nucleated cells, counts were estimated from reference gene primer amplification. Using immunoSEQ multiplex PCR, the repertoire was profiled, and TCRdb retains in-frame clones only, with some absent. The V and J calls and clone size come from that table; D and trimming were worked out from the DNA. The top ten hold more than 25% of the sample, which has some 63,000 clones, around 80% seen once. Trimming cost V 5 bases and J 0 bases; bases outside gene matches: 8. CDR3 length: 16 amino acids. The germline V gene encodes CDR1 LNHDA and CDR2 SQIVND (reference sequence).

The chain uses TRBV19 and TRBJ2-7, with TRBD1 matching over 9 bases. This TCR came from a human donor in a cohort sampled during active COVID-19. The sequencing sample was made of peripheral blood. The CDR3 region is CASSLGQGRASYEQYF. The CDR3 DNA reads TGTGCCAGTAGTCTCGGACAGGGGAGGGCCTCCTACGAGCAGTACTTC. The full variable domain, completed using reference TRBV19 and TRBJ2-7, is DGGITQSPKYLFRKEGQNVTLSCEQNLNHDAMYWYRQDPGQGLRLIYYSQIVNDFQKGDIAEGYSVSREKKESFPLTVTSAQKNPTAFYLCASSLGQGRASYEQYFGPGTRLTVT.